These 9 T cell receptor beta chains share one sample of origin, sequenced in a study of shared clonotypes between healthy human individuals. TCRdb's table, derived via immunoSEQ multiplex PCR, lists solely in-frame clones and lacks some. The repertoire has roughly 330,000 clones, around 74% of them found once; the top ten carry 10%. Sequenced sample: memory CD4+ T cells sorted from blood. Subset specified: CD45RA-negative fraction. Every receptor here comes from a man aged 25-45 years in good health.

The J gene is TRBJ2-3, the V gene TRBV5-4; no firm D call. CDR3 length: 13 residues. Germline V gene data show CDR1 as SGHNT and CDR2 as YYREEE (reference sequence). Trimming pared 4 bases from V and 7 bases from J, leaving 13 bases between. The CDR3 protein is CASSDRVSNTQYF. The CDR3, as DNA: TGTGCCAGCAGCGATAGAGTCAGCAATACGCAGTATTTT.

This clone occurred once. This chain joins TRBV7-9 and TRBJ2-1, with 10 bases that match TRBD2. The CDR3 loop spans 15 amino acids. Germline loops: CDR1 SEHNR, CDR2 FQNEAQ (reference sequence). The V segment lost 2 bases and the J segment 8 bases; nucleotides outside the gene matches: 6. This CDR3 is CASSLRPLAGDEQFF. The CDR3 nucleotides read TGTGCCAGCAGCTTACGCCCCCTAGCGGGAGATGAGCAGTTCTTC.

This chain joins TRBV9 and TRBJ1-4; no firm D call. CDR1 and CDR2 (germline): SGDLS, YYNGEE. The germline V and J ends were trimmed by 3 bases and 5 bases, with 11 bases remaining between them. CDR3 length: 14 amino acids. CDR3: CASSAAAANEKLFF. CDR3 bases: TGTGCCAGCAGCGCGGCTGCAGCCAATGAAAAACTGTTTTTT.

This chain connects TRBV18 to TRBJ2-7; TRBD2 is a possible D gene (5 bases). The germline V gene has CDR1 KGHSH and CDR2 LQKENI. This CDR3 has 12 residues. Deletions cut 3 bases from V and 7 bases from J, with 10 bases between. The CDR3 here is CASSPERWEQYF. CDR3 DNA sequence: TGTGCCAGCTCACCGGAGCGGTGGGAGCAGTACTTC.

The rearrangement links TRBV25-1 to TRBJ2-7; D gene uncertain. The CDR3 loop spans 14 amino acids. Germline-derived CDR1 and CDR2 are MGHDK and SYGVNS. V was pared by 0 bases and J by 7 bases, with 13 bases between. The CDR3 loop reads CASSEYTQATEQYF. For the CDR3, the DNA is TGTGCCAGCAGTGAATATACGCAGGCTACTGAGCAGTACTTC.

This clone appeared a few times. This sequence joins TRBV6-1 and TRBJ2-7; D remains unclear. Trimming removed 1 base from V and 2 bases from J, with 15 bases in between. CDR3 size: 16 residues. Per the germline V gene, CDR1 is MNHNS and CDR2 is SASEGT. CDR3 sequence reads: CASSEGVPPLTYEQYF. As DNA, the CDR3 is TGTGCCAGCAGTGAAGGAGTACCCCCTCTCACCTACGAGCAGTACTTC.

The V gene is TRBV5-6, the J gene TRBJ2-5, with D unclear. Looked up from germline, CDR1 is SGHDT and CDR2 is YYEEEE. V lost 5 bases, J lost 5 bases, and 13 bases lay in between. The CDR3 is 13 amino acids. The CDR3 spells CASRRRQIETQYF. CDR3 bases: TGTGCCAGCAGACGAAGACAAATCGAGACCCAGTACTTC. Together with reference TRBV5-6 and TRBJ2-5, the CDR3 gives the full variable domain: DAGVTQSPTHLIKTRGQQVTLRCSPKSGHDTVSWYQQALGQGPQFIFQYYEEEERQRGNFPDRFSGHQFPNYSSELNVNALLLGDSALYLCASRRRQIETQYFGPGTRLLVL.

This clone appeared many times. The same CDR3 can be traced to other DNA sequences in this sample. The chain recombines TRBV5-6 with TRBJ2-3; D uncertain. The CDR3 covers 13 residues. CDR1 is SGHDT and CDR2 is YYEEEE in the germline V gene. V was trimmed by 0 bases and J by 2 bases, leaving 4 bases between them. This chain's CDR3 is CASSLGSTDTQYF. The CDR3 coding sequence is TGTGCCAGCAGCTTGGGGTCCACAGATACGCAGTATTTT.

This sequence joins TRBV7-2 and TRBJ2-2; 10 bases match TRBD2. The V segment lost 1 base and the J segment 6 bases; nucleotides outside the gene matches: 5. The CDR3 contains 16 residues. Germline CDR1 is SGHTA and CDR2 is FQGNSA. The CDR3 region has the DNA TGTGCCAGCAGCTTAGTAATTCTAGCGGGAGCCGGGGAGCTGTTTTTT. This sequence encodes CASSLVILAGAGELFF.